These T cell receptor beta chains were read from a single sample in a study of blood T cell repertoires in COVID-19. Clones were sequenced by immunoSEQ multiplex PCR, and TCRdb holds only the in-frame ones, with some missing. Here the sample spans roughly 220,000 clones, around 86% being singletons. Sequencing was performed on peripheral blood. All receptors come from a man at least 80 years old with acute or convalescent COVID-19. Each CDR3 is given with its conserved first and last residue. D genes are given only for firm matches. Clone size, where shown, is once, few, many, or a class for clones that have expanded.

clone_size	d_call	v_call	j_call	cdr3_aa	cdr3_nt
-	TRBD1	TRBV6-5	TRBJ2-2	CASGTGGNTGELFF	TGTGCCAGCGGGACAGGGGGTAACACCGGGGAGCTGTTTTTT
-	-	TRBV19	TRBJ2-4	CASSPDRFPPIQYF	TGTGCCAGTAGTCCCGACAGGTTCCCCCCCATTCAGTACTTC
-	-	TRBV19	TRBJ1-5	CASRSESAQPQHF	TGTGCCAGTAGAAGCGAGAGTGCTCAGCCCCAGCATTTT
-	-	TRBV19	TRBJ2-3	CASSYRVGTDTQYF	TGTGCCAGTAGTTACAGGGTTGGCACAGATACGCAGTATTTT
-	-	TRBV6-1	TRBJ2-7	CASSENPRGSEQYF	TGTGCCAGCAGTGAAAATCCCAGGGGAAGCGAGCAGTACTTC
-	-	TRBV11-2	TRBJ2-3	CASSFQGFGDTQYF	TGTGCCAGCAGCTTCCAGGGGTTTGGAGATACGCAGTATTTT
-	TRBD2	TRBV15	TRBJ2-1	CATSRDPLAGGDNEQFF	TGTGCCACCAGCAGAGATCCGCTAGCGGGGGGAGACAATGAGCAGTTCTTC
-	TRBD1	TRBV10-3	TRBJ1-3	CAISRDGQGSIRNTIYF	TGTGCCATCAGCCGGGATGGACAGGGTTCAATTAGAAACACCATATATTTT
few	-	TRBV11-2	TRBJ2-2	CASSLALPTGELFF	TGTGCCAGCAGCTTAGCCCTTCCCACCGGGGAGCTGTTTTTT
few	TRBD2	TRBV28	TRBJ2-7	CASSFHLAVLTYEQYF	TGTGCCAGCAGTTTCCATCTAGCGGTGCTTACCTACGAGCAGTACTTC
-	-	TRBV6-5	TRBJ2-2	CASRLGTSSTGELFF	TGTGCCAGCAGACTTGGCACTAGCTCCACCGGGGAGCTGTTTTTT
few	TRBD2	TRBV5-1	TRBJ2-7	CASSSTSASSYEQYF	TGCGCCAGCAGCTCCACTAGCGCCAGCTCCTACGAGCAGTACTTC
once	TRBD1	TRBV24-1	TRBJ1-2	CATSKGQTNYGYTF	TGTGCCACCAGTAAGGGACAGACTAACTATGGCTACACCTTC